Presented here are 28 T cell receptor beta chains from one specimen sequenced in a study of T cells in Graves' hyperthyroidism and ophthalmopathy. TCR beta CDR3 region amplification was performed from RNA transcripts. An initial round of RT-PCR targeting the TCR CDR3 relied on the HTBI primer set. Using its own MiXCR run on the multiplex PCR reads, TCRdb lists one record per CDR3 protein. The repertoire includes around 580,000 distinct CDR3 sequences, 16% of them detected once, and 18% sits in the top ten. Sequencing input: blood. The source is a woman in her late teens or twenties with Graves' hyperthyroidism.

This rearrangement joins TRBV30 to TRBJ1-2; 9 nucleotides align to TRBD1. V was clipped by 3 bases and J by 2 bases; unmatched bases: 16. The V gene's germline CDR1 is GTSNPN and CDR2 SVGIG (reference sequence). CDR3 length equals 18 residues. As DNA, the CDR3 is TGTGCCTGGAGCAAAGGACAGGGGATACTTTCCTCAAACTATGGCTACACCTTC. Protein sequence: CAWSKGQGILSSNYGYTF.

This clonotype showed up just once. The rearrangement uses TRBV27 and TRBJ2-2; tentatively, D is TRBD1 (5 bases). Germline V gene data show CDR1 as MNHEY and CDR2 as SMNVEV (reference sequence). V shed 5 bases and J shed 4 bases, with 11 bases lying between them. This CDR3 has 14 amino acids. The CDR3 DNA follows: TGTGCCAGCAGTCAGGGAAGGACCACCGGGGAGCTGTTTTTT. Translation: CASSQGRTTGELFF.

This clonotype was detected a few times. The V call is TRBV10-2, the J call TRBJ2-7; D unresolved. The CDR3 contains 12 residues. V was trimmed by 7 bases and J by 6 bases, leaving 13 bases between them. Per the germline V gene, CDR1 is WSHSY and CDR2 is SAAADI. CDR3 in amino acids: CASKLGMGEQYF. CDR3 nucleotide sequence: TGCGCCAGCAAGCTGGGGATGGGCGAGCAGTACTTC.

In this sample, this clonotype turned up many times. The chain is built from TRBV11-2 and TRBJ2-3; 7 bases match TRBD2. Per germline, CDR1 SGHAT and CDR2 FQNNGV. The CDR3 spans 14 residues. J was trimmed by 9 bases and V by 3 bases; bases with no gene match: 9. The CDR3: CASSFPGGTGTQYF. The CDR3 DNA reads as TGTGCCAGCAGCTTCCCCGGGGGGACGGGGACGCAGTATTTT.

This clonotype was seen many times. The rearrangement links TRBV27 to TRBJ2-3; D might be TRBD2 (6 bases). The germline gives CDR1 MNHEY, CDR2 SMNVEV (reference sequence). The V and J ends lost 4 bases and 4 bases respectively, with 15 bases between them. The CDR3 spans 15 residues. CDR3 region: CASSSSIRLADTQYF. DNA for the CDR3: TGTGCCAGCAGTTCCTCCATAAGACTAGCAGATACGCAGTATTTT.

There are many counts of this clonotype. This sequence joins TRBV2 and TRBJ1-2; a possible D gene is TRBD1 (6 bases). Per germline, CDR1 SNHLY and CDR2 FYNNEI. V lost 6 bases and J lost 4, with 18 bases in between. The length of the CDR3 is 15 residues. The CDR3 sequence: CASSGGRGGFYGYTF. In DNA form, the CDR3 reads TGTGCCAGCAGCGGCGGGAGGGGGGGGTTCTATGGCTACACCTTC.

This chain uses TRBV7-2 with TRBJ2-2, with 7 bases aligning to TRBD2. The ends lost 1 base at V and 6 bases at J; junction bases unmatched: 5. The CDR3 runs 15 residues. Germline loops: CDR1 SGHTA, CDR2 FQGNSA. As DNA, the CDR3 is TGTGCCAGCAGCTTAGTCGCAGGGAGGGCCGGGGAGCTGTTTTTT. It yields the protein CASSLVAGRAGELFF.

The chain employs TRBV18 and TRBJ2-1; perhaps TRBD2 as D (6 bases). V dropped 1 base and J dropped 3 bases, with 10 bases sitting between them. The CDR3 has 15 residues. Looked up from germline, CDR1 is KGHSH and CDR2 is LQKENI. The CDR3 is CASSPQRALYNEQFF. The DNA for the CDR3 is TGTGCCAGCTCACCACAGCGGGCCCTCTACAATGAGCAGTTCTTC. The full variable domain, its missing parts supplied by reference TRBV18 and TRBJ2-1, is NAGVMQNPRHLVRRRGQEARLRCSPMKGHSHVYWYRQLPEEGLKFMVYLQKENIIDESGMPKERFSAEFPKEGPSILRIQQVVRGDSAAYFCASSPQRALYNEQFFGPGTRLTVL.

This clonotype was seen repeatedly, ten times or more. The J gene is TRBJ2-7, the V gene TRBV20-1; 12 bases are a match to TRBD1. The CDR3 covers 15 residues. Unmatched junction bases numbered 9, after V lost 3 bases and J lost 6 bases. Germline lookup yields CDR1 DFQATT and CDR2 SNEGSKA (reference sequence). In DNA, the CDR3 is TGCAGTGCTAGTGGGTGGGGACAGGGGGCAGTCGAGCAGTACTTC. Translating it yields CSASGWGQGAVEQYF.

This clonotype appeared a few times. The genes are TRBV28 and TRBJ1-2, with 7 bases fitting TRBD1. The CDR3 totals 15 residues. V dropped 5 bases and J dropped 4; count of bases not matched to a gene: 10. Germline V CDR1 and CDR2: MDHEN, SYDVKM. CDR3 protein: CASSPRGGGTYGYTF. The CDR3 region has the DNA TGTGCCAGCAGTCCCAGGGGAGGGGGCACCTATGGCTACACCTTC.

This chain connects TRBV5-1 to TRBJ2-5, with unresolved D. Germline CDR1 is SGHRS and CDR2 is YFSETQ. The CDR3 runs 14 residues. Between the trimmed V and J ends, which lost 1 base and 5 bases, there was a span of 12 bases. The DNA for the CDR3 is TGCGCCAGCAGCTTGAGTTTAGCCCGGGAGACCCAGTACTTC. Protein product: CASSLSLARETQYF.

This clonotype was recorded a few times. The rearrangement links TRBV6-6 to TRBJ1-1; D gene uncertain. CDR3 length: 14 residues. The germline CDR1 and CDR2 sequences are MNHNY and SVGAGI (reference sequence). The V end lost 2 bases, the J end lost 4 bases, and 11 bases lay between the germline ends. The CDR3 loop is CASSYGLVFTEAFF. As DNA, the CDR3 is TGTGCCAGCAGTTACGGCCTAGTGTTCACTGAAGCTTTCTTT.

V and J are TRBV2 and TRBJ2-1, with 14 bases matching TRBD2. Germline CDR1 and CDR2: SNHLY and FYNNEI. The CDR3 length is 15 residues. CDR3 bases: TGTTCCACTAGGCCGGGACTAGCGGGAGTTAATGAGCAGTTCTTC. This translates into CSTRPGLAGVNEQFF.

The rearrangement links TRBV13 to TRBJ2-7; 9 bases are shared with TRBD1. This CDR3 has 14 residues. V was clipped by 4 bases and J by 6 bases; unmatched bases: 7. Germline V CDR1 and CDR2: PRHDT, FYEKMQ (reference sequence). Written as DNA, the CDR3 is TGTGCCAGCAGCTCCCGGGACAGGGCCTTCGAGCAGTACTTC. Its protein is CASSSRDRAFEQYF.

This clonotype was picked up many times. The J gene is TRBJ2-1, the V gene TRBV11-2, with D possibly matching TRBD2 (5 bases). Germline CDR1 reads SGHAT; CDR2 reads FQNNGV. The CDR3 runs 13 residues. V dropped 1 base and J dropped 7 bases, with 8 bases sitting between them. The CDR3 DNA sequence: TGTGCCAGCAGCTTAGGGGGAGCGAATGAGCAGTTCTTC. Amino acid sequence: CASSLGGANEQFF.

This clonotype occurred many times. The CDR3 nucleotides read TGCAGTGCTAGCGACAGGGGGGTTAGCTCCTACGAGCAGTACTTC. Amino acids: CSASDRGVSSYEQYF. This rearrangement joins TRBV20-1 to TRBJ2-7; TRBD1 matches 9 bases. Germline V gives CDR1 DFQATT, CDR2 SNEGSKA (reference sequence). After removal of 3 bases from V and 0 bases from J, the junction contained 6 bases not matched to a gene. The CDR3 is 15 residues long.

For the CDR3, the DNA is TGCAGCGTTGAAGGCAGTAACTATGGCTACACCTTC. Translated, it gives CSVEGSNYGYTF. The chain uses TRBV29-1 and TRBJ1-2, with D unclear. Germline V gene sequence: CDR1 SQVTM, CDR2 ANQGSEA. The CDR3 totals 12 residues. V was shortened by 1 base and J by 1 base, with 4 bases between the two germline ends.

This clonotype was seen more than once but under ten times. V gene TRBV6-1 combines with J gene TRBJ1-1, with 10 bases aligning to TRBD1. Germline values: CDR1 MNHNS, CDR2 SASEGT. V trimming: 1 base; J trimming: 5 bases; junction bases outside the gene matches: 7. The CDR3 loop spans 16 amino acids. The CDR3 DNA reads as TGTGCCAGCAGTGAAGTCCCGACAGGGGGCTGGACTGAAGCTTTCTTT. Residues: CASSEVPTGGWTEAFF.

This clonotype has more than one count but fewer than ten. The CDR3 DNA follows: TGTGCCAGCAGCCAGGGCGAGCGGGGAGAAAAACTGTTTTTT. It translates to CASSQGERGEKLFF. The chain uses TRBV7-9 and TRBJ1-4, with a tentative D call TRBD1 (5 bases). Germline V gene lookup returns CDR1 SEHNR and CDR2 FQNEAQ (reference sequence). The CDR3 runs to 14 residues. Trimming cost V 5 bases and J 8 bases, with 15 bases left between them.

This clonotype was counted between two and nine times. CDR3 sequence: CAISESRGNTEAFF. CDR3 DNA: TGTGCCATCAGTGAGTCGAGGGGGAACACTGAAGCTTTCTTT. The J gene is TRBJ1-1, the V gene TRBV10-3, with D possibly matching TRBD1 (5 bases). In germline, CDR1 is ENHRY, CDR2 SYGVKD. The ends were cut back, 0 bases at V and 1 base at J, with 6 bases in the middle. The CDR3 consists of 14 residues.

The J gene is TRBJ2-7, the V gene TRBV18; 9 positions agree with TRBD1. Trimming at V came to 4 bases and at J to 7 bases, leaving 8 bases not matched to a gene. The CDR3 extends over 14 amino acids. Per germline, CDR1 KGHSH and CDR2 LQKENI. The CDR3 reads CASSHWTGEGEQYF. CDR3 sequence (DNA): TGTGCCAGCTCACACTGGACAGGGGAGGGAGAGCAGTACTTC.

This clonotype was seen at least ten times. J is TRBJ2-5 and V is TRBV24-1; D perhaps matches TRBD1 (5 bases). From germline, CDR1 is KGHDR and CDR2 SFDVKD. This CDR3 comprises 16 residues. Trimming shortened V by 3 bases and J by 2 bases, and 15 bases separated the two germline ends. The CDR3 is CATSDPRQISQETQYF. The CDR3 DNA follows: TGTGCCACCAGTGATCCCAGACAGATTTCTCAAGAGACCCAGTACTTC.

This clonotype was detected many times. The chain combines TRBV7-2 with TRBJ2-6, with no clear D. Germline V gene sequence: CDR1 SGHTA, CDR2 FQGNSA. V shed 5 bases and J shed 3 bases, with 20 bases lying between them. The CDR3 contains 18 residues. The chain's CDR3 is CASSHPPMGAGGANVLTF. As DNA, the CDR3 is TGTGCCAGCAGCCATCCCCCCATGGGCGCAGGTGGGGCCAACGTCCTGACTTTC.

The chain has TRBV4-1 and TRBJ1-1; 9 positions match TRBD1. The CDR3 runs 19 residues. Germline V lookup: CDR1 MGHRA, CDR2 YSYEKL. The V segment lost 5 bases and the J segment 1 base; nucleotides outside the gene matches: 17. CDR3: CASSGRSRDRDSGNTEAFF. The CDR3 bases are TGCGCCAGCAGCGGACGAAGCCGGGACAGGGATTCAGGGAACACTGAAGCTTTCTTT.

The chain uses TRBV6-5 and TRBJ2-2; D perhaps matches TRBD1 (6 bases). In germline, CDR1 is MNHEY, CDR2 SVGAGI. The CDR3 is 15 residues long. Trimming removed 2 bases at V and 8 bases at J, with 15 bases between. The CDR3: CASSYSYRVEGELFF. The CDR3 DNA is TGTGCCAGCAGTTACAGTTACAGGGTGGAGGGGGAGCTGTTTTTT.

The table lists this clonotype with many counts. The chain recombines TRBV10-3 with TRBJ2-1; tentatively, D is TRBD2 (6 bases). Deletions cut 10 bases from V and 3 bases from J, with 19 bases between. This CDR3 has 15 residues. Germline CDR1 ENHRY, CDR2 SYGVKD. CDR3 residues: CATYSSGTFYNEQFF. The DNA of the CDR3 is TGTGCCACTTATTCTTCCGGGACTTTCTACAATGAGCAGTTCTTC.

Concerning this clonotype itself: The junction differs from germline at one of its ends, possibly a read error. The CDR3: CASSLKDRPWGYEQYF. CDR3 DNA: TGTGCCAGCAGCTTGAAGGACAGGCCTTGGGGTTACGAGCAGTACTTC. This sequence joins TRBV5-1 and TRBJ2-7, with 7 nucleotides matching TRBD1. There are 16 residues in the CDR3. Germline lookup yields CDR1 SGHRS and CDR2 YFSETQ.

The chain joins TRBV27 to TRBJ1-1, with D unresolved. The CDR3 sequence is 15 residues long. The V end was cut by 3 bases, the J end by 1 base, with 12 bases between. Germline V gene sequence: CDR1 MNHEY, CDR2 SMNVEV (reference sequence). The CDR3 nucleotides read TGTGCCAGCAGTTTTTGGAGGTCGAAGAACACTGAAGCTTTCTTT. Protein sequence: CASSFWRSKNTEAFF.